Shown below are 21 T cell receptor beta chains from a single sample sequenced in a study of cytomegalovirus exposure and HLA in healthy donors. The study ran its PCR with 60 Vbeta and 13 Jbeta primers. Profiled with immunoSEQ multiplex PCR; TCRdb holds only in-frame clones, not every one. The repertoire holds 100,000 to 150,000 clones, with about 74% as singletons. Sequencing input: PBMCs. The receptors shown here come from a woman aged 40 to 49 in good health and CMV-seropositive.

The rearrangement joins TRBV9 to TRBJ2-3; 8 bases are a match to TRBD2. CDR3 length equals 15 residues. Losses at the gene ends were 7 bases for V and 1 base for J; bases not matched to a gene: 8. The V gene's germline CDR1 is SGDLS and CDR2 YYNGEE. DNA of the CDR3: TGTGCCAGCGGAGAATCGGGGGGGGGCACAGATACGCAGTATTTT. Residues: CASGESGGGTDTQYF. Together with reference TRBV9 and TRBJ2-3, the CDR3 gives the full variable domain: DSGVTQTPKHLITATGQRVTLRCSPRSGDLSVYWYQQSLDQGLQFLIQYYNGEERAKGNILERFSAQQFPDLHSELNLSSLELGDSALYFCASGESGGGTDTQYFGPGTRLTVL.

This chain joins TRBV7-2 and TRBJ1-2; 8 nucleotides agree with TRBD1. V shed 5 bases, J shed 7 bases, and the junction held 9 bases outside the gene matches. CDR3 size: 14 residues. The germline CDR1 and CDR2 sequences are SGHTA and FQGNSA. This CDR3 reads CASSPGQGASGYTF. The CDR3 nucleotides read TGTGCCAGCAGCCCTGGACAGGGTGCGAGTGGCTACACCTTC.

V usage is TRBV7-9 and J usage is TRBJ2-5, with 7 bases that match TRBD1. The V and J ends lost 2 bases and 1 base, in that order; junction bases with no gene match: 4. Germline V gene data show CDR1 as SEHNR and CDR2 as FQNEAQ (reference sequence). This CDR3 is built from 15 residues. In nucleotides, the CDR3 is TGTGCCAGCAGCTTATTCGGGACAGCCCAAGAGACCCAGTACTTC. This translates into CASSLFGTAQETQYF. Variable domain in full (rest from reference TRBV7-9 and TRBJ2-5): DTGVSQNPRHKITKRGQNVTFRCDPISEHNRLYWYRQTLGQGPEFLTYFQNEAQLEKSRLLSDRFSAERPKGSFSTLEIQRTEQGDSAMYLCASSLFGTAQETQYFGPGTRLLVL.

This clone has only a few counts. This rearrangement joins TRBV11-2 to TRBJ2-1; a weak D match, TRBD2 (6 bases). Trimming cost V 3 bases and J 5 bases, with 11 bases left between them. CDR1 and CDR2 (germline): SGHAT, FQNNGV. The CDR3 sequence is 14 residues long. CDR3 protein: CASSFSLAHNEQFF. CDR3 DNA: TGTGCCAGCAGCTTCTCGCTAGCGCACAATGAGCAGTTCTTC.

The rearrangement links TRBV7-8 to TRBJ2-3, with a tentative D call TRBD1 (7 bases). Germline CDR1 and CDR2: SGHVS and FQNEAQ. This CDR3 comprises 15 residues. Trimming cost V 4 bases and J 2 bases, with 13 bases left between them. CDR3 residues: CASSWRDSYTDTQYF. The CDR3 DNA is TGTGCCAGCAGCTGGAGGGACAGTTACACAGATACGCAGTATTTT. The full variable domain, its missing parts supplied by reference TRBV7-8 and TRBJ2-3, is GAGVSQSPRYKVAKRGQDVALRCDPISGHVSLFWYQQALGQGPEFLTYFQNEAQLDKSGLPSDRFFAERPEGSVSTLKIQRTQQEDSAVYLCASSWRDSYTDTQYFGPGTRLTVL.

This clone was counted once. The chain couples TRBV6-5 to TRBJ1-2; unclear D gene. V was cut by 3 bases and J by 3 bases, with 8 bases left in between. This CDR3 has 13 residues. Germline assignment: CDR1 MNHEY and CDR2 SVGAGI. This chain's CDR3 is CASSYQQHYGYTF. For the CDR3, the DNA is TGTGCCAGCAGTTATCAACAGCACTATGGCTACACCTTC.

The chain combines TRBV7-9 with TRBJ2-2; tentatively, D is TRBD2 (6 bases). In germline, CDR1 is SEHNR, CDR2 FQNEAQ (reference sequence). Trimming took 5 bases from V and 2 from J, leaving 15 bases between them. This CDR3 region has 16 residues. The CDR3, as DNA: TGTGCCAGCAGCAGACAGACGGGACTCAACACCGGGGAGCTGTTTTTT. Protein product: CASSRQTGLNTGELFF. Filled out from reference TRBV7-9 and TRBJ2-2, the complete variable domain reads DTGVSQNPRHKITKRGQNVTFRCDPISEHNRLYWYRQTLGQGPEFLTYFQNEAQLEKSRLLSDRFSAERPKGSFSTLEIQRTEQGDSAMYLCASSRQTGLNTGELFFGEGSRLTVL.

The chain combines TRBV30 with TRBJ2-1; weak D call: TRBD2 (6 bases). Germline values: CDR1 GTSNPN, CDR2 SVGIG (reference sequence). The V and J ends lost 4 bases and 7 bases respectively, with 11 bases between them. The CDR3 is 12 amino acids. This chain's CDR3 is CAWTGLLNEQFF. The CDR3 bases are TGTGCCTGGACGGGACTCCTTAATGAGCAGTTCTTC.

The chain recombines TRBV5-6 with TRBJ2-7, with a weak D call TRBD1 (6 bases). CDR1 SGHDT and CDR2 YYEEEE come from the germline V gene. With 0 bases removed from V and 0 bases from J, the gap between germline ends came to 7 bases. CDR3 size: 14 residues. CDR3 DNA sequence: TGTGCCAGCAGCTTGGTGGGGGCCTCCTACGAGCAGTACTTC. This gives the protein CASSLVGASYEQYF.

The chain couples TRBV9 to TRBJ1-3, with 8 nucleotides matching TRBD1. J lost 1 base, V lost 3 bases, and 6 bases had no gene match. The CDR3 runs 16 residues. CDR1 and CDR2 (germline): SGDLS, YYNGEE. The CDR3: CASSEDRVGSGNTIYF. CDR3 DNA: TGTGCCAGCAGCGAGGACAGGGTGGGATCTGGAAACACCATATATTTT.

The chain recombines TRBV23-1 with TRBJ2-1, with 11 bases that match TRBD2. TRBV23-1 counts as an open reading frame of uncertain function. The V and J ends lost 0 bases and 7 bases, in that order; junction bases with no gene match: 5. CDR3 size: 16 residues. The CDR3 spells CASSQSTSGSANEQFF. The DNA of the CDR3 is TGCGCCAGCAGTCAATCTACTAGCGGGAGTGCTAATGAGCAGTTCTTC.

The rearrangement joins TRBV4-2 to TRBJ1-2, with TRBD1 identical over 7 bases. Germline CDR1 and CDR2: LGHNA and YNFKEQ. Germline trimming cut 0 bases from V and 6 bases from J; bases unmatched to any gene: 7. This CDR3 has 15 amino acids. The CDR3 protein is CASSQDRDRWHGYTF. CDR3 nucleotide sequence: TGTGCCAGCAGCCAAGATAGGGACAGATGGCATGGCTACACCTTC.

This chain joins TRBV2 and TRBJ2-7; maybe TRBD1 (6 bases). From germline, CDR1 is SNHLY and CDR2 FYNNEI. Trimming took off 7 bases at V and 6 bases at J, with 13 bases between the two ends. The CDR3 covers 12 residues. CDR3 DNA: TGTGCCAGCAACACAGGGTTCCGCGAGCAGTACTTC. Translating gives CASNTGFREQYF.

The V and J genes are TRBV19 and TRBJ1-5; TRBD1 might be the D (5 bases). CDR3 length equals 15 residues. Germline CDR1 reads LNHDA; CDR2 reads SQIVND (reference sequence). Trimming removed 7 bases at V and 4 bases at J, with 17 bases between. The CDR3 bases are TGTGCCAGTATCCCCCCGGGGGGGTCAAATCAGCCCCAGCATTTT. Its protein is CASIPPGGSNQPQHF.

The V and J genes are TRBV5-1 and TRBJ2-5; 12 bases map to TRBD2. The CDR3 runs 16 residues. In germline, CDR1 is SGHRS, CDR2 YFSETQ. The V segment lost 4 bases and the J segment 2 bases; nucleotides outside the gene matches: 6. The CDR3: CASSRTSGVNQETQYF. DNA of the CDR3: TGCGCCAGCAGCCGGACTAGCGGGGTTAATCAAGAGACCCAGTACTTC. The entire variable domain, with the rest obtained from reference TRBV5-1 and TRBJ2-5, is as follows: KAGVTQTPRYLIKTRGQQVTLSCSPISGHRSVSWYQQTPGQGLQFLFEYFSETQRNKGNFPGRFSGRQFSNSRSEMNVSTLELGDSALYLCASSRTSGVNQETQYFGPGTRLLVL.

V and J are TRBV27 and TRBJ1-1; D uncertain. The CDR3 has 15 amino acids. Germline V gene data show CDR1 as MNHEY and CDR2 as SMNVEV (reference sequence). V was shortened by 6 bases and J by 1 base, with 15 bases between the two germline ends. The DNA for the CDR3 is TGTGCCAGCAGCCTTGACCTGCGGTGGAACACTGAAGCTTTCTTT. Translating it yields CASSLDLRWNTEAFF.

The chain links TRBV7-6 to TRBJ1-1, with 7 bases aligning to TRBD1. Germline V gene lookup returns CDR1 SGHVS and CDR2 FNYEAQ. The CDR3 spans 19 residues. Trimming removed 2 bases from V and 0 bases from J; junction bases left unmatched: 15. CDR3: CASSLNPTGAGKMNTEAFF. CDR3 DNA: TGTGCCAGCAGCTTAAACCCCACAGGGGCTGGTAAGATGAACACTGAAGCTTTCTTT.

The chain couples TRBV5-1 to TRBJ1-3, with TRBD1 matching 7 bases. Germline V gene lookup returns CDR1 SGHRS and CDR2 YFSETQ. This CDR3 contains 19 residues. Germline trimming cut 0 bases from V and 0 bases from J; bases unmatched to any gene: 12. The DNA for the CDR3 is TGCGCCAGCAGCTTGGTGGCCGGGACAGTGGTAAACTCTGGAAACACCATATATTTT. It translates to CASSLVAGTVVNSGNTIYF. Drawing the rest from reference TRBV5-1 and TRBJ1-3, the complete variable domain is KAGVTQTPRYLIKTRGQQVTLSCSPISGHRSVSWYQQTPGQGLQFLFEYFSETQRNKGNFPGRFSGRQFSNSRSEMNVSTLELGDSALYLCASSLVAGTVVNSGNTIYFGEGSWLTVV.

CDR3 region: CAISRGQGILDTIYF. As DNA, the CDR3 is TGTGCCATCAGCCGGGGACAGGGGATTTTGGACACCATATATTTT. This rearrangement joins TRBV10-3 to TRBJ1-3, with 10 bases that match TRBD1. There are 15 residues in the CDR3. Germline V lookup: CDR1 ENHRY, CDR2 SYGVKD. V lost 6 bases, J lost 8 bases, and 10 bases stayed unmatched.

The rearrangement uses TRBV30 and TRBJ2-1; TRBD2 aligns across 7 bases. Germline V CDR1 and CDR2: GTSNPN, SVGIG (reference sequence). V dropped 2 bases and J dropped 1; count of bases not matched to a gene: 2. The CDR3 runs to 14 residues. CDR3 sequence (DNA): TGTGCCTGGAGTCCGGGACTATCCTACAATGAGCAGTTCTTC. Encoded protein: CAWSPGLSYNEQFF.

This chain links TRBV4-1 with TRBJ2-2, with D possibly being TRBD2 (6 bases). This CDR3 is 14 amino acids long. Trimming removed 8 bases from V and 5 bases from J, with 15 bases in between. Germline CDR1 and CDR2: MGHRA and YSYEKL. In nucleotides, the CDR3 is TGCGCCAGCCGGAGGGGTTCTGGAACCGGGGAGCTGTTTTTT. Encoded protein: CASRRGSGTGELFF.